This TCR beta chain is drawn from a study of blood T cell repertoires in COVID-19. Across the whole study: Samples taken during acute and convalescent COVID-19 were collected in the United States, Italy and Spain. Sources were T cells, B-cell-depleted T cells, or PBMCs; the material itself was cDNA or gDNA.

Looked up from germline, CDR1 is KGHSH and CDR2 is LQKENI. The CDR3 consists of 15 residues. V lost 2 bases and J lost 3, with 13 bases in between. Per the original data handling: By means of reference gene primer amplification, nucleated cell counts were estimated. Sequencing used immunoSEQ multiplex PCR; TCRdb keeps in-frame clones, though not all of them. Clone size and V and J calls were adopted from that table, with D and trimming inferred from the DNA. Of approximately 210,000 clones in the sample, less than 90% were seen once. This chain connects TRBV18 to TRBJ1-2; D remains unclear. Material for sequencing was peripheral blood. This sequence was found in a woman aged 70-85 years with active or convalescent COVID-19. The CDR3, as DNA: TGTGCCAGCTCACCAGAGGAGGGAGGAGACTATGGCTACACCTTC. It translates to CASSPEEGGDYGYTF.